This TCR beta chain is from a study of blood T cell repertoires in COVID-19. The CDR3 is 11 residues long. Germline V lookup: CDR1 SEHNR, CDR2 FQNEAQ (reference sequence). Trimming shortened V by 5 bases and J by 7 bases, and 6 bases separated the two germline ends. Authors' data handling: The authors estimated nucleated cell counts from reference gene primer amplification. Sequencing used immunoSEQ multiplex PCR; TCRdb keeps in-frame clones, though not all of them. The V and J calls and clone size were taken over from that table, and D and trimming were inferred from the DNA. The data contain tens of thousands of clones, around 76% of them singletons.

Material for sequencing was peripheral blood. The chain joins TRBV7-9 to TRBJ2-1, with D uncertain. The receptor was isolated from a woman aged 80 or over with active or convalescent COVID-19. This chain's CDR3 is CASSLRNEQFF. Written as DNA, the CDR3 is TGTGCCAGCAGCCTGAGAAATGAGCAGTTCTTC.